One and the same sample provided the 2 T cell receptor beta chains below, sequenced in a study of CD8 T cells in ankylosing spondylitis. Each CDR3 protein is one row after TCRdb ran MiXCR on the 5' RACE reads. The sample consists of about 240,000 distinct CDR3 sequences, roughly 10% of them appearing once. Sequencing was carried out using blood, either unsorted or a sorted T cell fraction (not recorded which). These receptors were obtained from a male donor with ankylosing spondylitis or in good health (not recorded which).

This clonotype was counted only a few times. This chain uses TRBV7-9 with TRBJ2-1; D remains unclear. From germline, CDR1 is SEHNR and CDR2 FQNEAQ (reference sequence). The germline V and J ends were trimmed by 0 bases and 7 bases, with 4 bases remaining between them. This CDR3 has 12 amino acids. CDR3: CASSLAANEQFF. The CDR3 nucleotides are TGTGCCAGCAGCTTAGCAGCTAATGAGCAGTTCTTC.

This clonotype has just a few counts. The J gene is TRBJ1-1, the V gene TRBV12-3 or TRBV12-4; D remains ambiguous. The CDR3 spans 13 residues. Trimming removed 3 bases from V and 3 bases from J, with 8 bases in between. CDR3 coding DNA: TGTGCCAGCAGTTTTTCGGCGGACACTGAAGCTTTCTTT. This encodes CASSFSADTEAFF.